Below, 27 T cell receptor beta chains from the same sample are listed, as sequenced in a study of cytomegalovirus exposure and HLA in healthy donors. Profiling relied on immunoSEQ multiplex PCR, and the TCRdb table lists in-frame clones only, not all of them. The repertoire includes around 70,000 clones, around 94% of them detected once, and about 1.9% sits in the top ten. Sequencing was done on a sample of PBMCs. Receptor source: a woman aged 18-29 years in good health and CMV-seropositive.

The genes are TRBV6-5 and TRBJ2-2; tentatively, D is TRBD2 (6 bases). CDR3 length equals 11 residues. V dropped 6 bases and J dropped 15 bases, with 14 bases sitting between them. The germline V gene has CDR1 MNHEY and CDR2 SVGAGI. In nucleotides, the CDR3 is TGTGCCAGCAGAAGTAAAGGAGGGGTGTTTTTT. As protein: CASRSKGGVFF.

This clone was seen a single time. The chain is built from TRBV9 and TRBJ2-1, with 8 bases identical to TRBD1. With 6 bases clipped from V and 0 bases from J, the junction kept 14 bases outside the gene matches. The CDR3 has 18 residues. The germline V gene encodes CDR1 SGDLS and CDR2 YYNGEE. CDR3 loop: CASTRTGKDHSSYNEQFF. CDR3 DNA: TGTGCCAGCACCAGGACAGGGAAGGACCACTCCTCCTACAATGAGCAGTTCTTC.

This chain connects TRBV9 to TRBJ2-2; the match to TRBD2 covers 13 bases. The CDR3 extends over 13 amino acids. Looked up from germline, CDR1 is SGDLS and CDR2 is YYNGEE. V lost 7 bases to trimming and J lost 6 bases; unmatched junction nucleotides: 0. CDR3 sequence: CASGLAGAGELFF. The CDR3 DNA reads TGTGCCAGCGGACTAGCGGGAGCCGGGGAGCTGTTTTTT.

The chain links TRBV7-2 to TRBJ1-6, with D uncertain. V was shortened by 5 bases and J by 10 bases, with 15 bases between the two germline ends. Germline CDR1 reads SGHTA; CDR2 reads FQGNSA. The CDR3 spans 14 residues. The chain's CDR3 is CASSHSMLGSPLHF. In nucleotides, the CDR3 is TGTGCCAGCAGCCACAGTATGTTGGGCTCACCCCTCCACTTT.

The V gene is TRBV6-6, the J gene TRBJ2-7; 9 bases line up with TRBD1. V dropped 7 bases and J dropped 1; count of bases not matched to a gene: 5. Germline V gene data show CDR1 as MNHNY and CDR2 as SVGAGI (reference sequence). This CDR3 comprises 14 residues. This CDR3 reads CASTRGTGSYEQYF. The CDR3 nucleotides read TGTGCCAGCACCCGCGGGACAGGGTCCTACGAGCAGTACTTC.

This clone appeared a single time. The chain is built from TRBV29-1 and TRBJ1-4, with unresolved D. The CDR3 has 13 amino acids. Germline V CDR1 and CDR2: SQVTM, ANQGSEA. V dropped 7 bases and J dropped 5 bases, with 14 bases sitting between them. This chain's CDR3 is CSGYGVHNEKLFF. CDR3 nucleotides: TGCAGCGGGTACGGGGTACACAATGAAAAACTGTTTTTT.

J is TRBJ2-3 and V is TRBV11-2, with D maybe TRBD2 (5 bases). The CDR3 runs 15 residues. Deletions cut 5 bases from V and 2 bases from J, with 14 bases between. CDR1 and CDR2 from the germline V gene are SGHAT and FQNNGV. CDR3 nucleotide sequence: TGTGCCAGCAGCCCAGAGGGTAGGGACACAGATACGCAGTATTTT. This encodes CASSPEGRDTDTQYF.

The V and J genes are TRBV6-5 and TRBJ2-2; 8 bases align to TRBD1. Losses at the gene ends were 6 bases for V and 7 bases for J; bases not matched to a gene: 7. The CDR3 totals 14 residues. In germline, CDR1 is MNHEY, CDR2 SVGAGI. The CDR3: CASRSDRVVGELFF. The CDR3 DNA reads TGTGCCAGCAGATCGGACAGGGTTGTCGGGGAGCTGTTTTTT.

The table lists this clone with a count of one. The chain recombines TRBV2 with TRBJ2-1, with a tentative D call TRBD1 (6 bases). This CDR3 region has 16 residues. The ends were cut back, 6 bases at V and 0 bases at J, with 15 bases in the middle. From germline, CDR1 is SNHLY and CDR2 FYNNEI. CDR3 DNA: TGTGCCAGCAGGGCGGACAGTATGAGCTCCTACAATGAGCAGTTCTTC. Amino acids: CASRADSMSSYNEQFF.

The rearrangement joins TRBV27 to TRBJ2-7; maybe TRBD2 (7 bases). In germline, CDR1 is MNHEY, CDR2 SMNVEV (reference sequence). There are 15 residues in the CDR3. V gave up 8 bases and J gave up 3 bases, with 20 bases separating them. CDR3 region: CASGPGGGGVYEQYF. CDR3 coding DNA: TGTGCCAGCGGCCCCGGGGGCGGGGGCGTCTACGAGCAGTACTTC.

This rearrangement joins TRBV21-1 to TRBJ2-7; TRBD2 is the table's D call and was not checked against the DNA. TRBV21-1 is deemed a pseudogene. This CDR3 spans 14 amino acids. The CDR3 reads CASSKASLAYEQYF. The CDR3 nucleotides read TGTGCCAGCAGCAAAGCCTCCCTCGCGTACGAGCAGTACTTC.

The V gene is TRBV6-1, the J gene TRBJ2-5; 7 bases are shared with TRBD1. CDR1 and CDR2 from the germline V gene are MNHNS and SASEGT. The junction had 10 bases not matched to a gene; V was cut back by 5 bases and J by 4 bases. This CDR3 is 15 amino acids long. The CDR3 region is CASSFSTRQGETQYF. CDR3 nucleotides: TGTGCCAGCAGTTTTTCTACCCGACAGGGAGAGACCCAGTACTTC.

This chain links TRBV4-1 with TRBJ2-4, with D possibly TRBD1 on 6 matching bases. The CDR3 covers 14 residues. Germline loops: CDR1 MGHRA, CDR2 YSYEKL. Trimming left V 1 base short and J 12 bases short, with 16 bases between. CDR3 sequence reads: CASSQANRVSGQYF. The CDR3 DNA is TGCGCCAGCAGCCAAGCAAACAGGGTCAGTGGTCAGTACTTC.

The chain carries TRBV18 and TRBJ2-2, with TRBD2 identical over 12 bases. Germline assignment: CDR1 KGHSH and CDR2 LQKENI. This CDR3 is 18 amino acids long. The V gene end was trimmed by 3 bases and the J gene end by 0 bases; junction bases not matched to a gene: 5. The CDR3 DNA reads TGTGCCAGCTCACCGGGACTAGCGGGCACCACGAACACCGGGGAGCTGTTTTTT. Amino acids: CASSPGLAGTTNTGELFF. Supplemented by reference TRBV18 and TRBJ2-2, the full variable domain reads NAGVMQNPRHLVRRRGQEARLRCSPMKGHSHVYWYRQLPEEGLKFMVYLQKENIIDESGMPKERFSAEFPKEGPSILRIQQVVRGDSAAYFCASSPGLAGTTNTGELFFGEGSRLTVL.

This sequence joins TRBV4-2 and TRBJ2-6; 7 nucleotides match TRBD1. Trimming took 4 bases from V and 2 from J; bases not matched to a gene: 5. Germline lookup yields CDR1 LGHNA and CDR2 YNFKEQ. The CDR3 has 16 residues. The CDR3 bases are TGTGCCAGCAGCCCCGGGACAGCCCCTGGGGCCAACGTCCTGACTTTC. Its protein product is CASSPGTAPGANVLTF.

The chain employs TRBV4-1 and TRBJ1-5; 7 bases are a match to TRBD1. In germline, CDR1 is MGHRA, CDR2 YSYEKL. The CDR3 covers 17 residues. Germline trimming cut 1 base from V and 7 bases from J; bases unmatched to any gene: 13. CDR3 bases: TGCGCCAGCAGCCAAGTAGGGGGCCCGACAGGGAACCAGCCCCAGCATTTT. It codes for CASSQVGGPTGNQPQHF.

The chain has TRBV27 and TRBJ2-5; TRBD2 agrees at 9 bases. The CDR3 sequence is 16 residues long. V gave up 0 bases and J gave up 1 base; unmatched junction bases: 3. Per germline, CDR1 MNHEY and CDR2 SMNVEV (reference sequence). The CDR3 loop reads CASSLSLAGSQETQYF. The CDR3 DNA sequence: TGTGCCAGCAGTTTATCGCTAGCGGGGTCCCAAGAGACCCAGTACTTC.

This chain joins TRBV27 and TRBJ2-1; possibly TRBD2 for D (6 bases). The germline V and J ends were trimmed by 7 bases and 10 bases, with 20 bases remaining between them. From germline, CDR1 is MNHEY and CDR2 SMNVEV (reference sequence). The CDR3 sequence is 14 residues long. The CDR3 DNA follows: TGTGCCAGCACGAGCCTAGCGACGGGGAGGGAGCAGTTCTTC. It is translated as CASTSLATGREQFF.

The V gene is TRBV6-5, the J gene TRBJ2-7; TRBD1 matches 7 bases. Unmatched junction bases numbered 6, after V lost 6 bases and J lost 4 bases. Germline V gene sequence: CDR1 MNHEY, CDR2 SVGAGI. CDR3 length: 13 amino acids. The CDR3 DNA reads TGTGCCAGCAGCCAGGGACAGCAATACGAGCAGTACTTC. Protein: CASSQGQQYEQYF.

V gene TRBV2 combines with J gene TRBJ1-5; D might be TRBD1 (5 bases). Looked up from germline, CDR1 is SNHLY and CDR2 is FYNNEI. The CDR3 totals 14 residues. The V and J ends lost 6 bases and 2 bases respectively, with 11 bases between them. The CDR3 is CASSGGGGNQPQHF. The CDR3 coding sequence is TGTGCCAGCAGCGGGGGAGGGGGCAATCAGCCCCAGCATTTT.

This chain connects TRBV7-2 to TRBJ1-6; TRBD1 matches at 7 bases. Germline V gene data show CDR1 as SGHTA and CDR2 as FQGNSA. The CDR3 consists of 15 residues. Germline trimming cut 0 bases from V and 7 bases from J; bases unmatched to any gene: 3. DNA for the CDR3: TGTGCCAGCAGCTTAGCTGCAGGGGGAAATTCACCCCTCCACTTT. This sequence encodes CASSLAAGGNSPLHF.

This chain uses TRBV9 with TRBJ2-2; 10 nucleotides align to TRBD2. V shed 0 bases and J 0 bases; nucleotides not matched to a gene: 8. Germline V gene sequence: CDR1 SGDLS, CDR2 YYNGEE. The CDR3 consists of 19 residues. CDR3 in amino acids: CASSVGLAGDHANTGELFF. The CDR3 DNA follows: TGTGCCAGCAGCGTAGGTCTAGCGGGGGACCACGCGAACACCGGGGAGCTGTTTTTT.

CDR3 amino acids: CASSQTVSGTEAFF. In nucleotides, the CDR3 is TGCGCCAGCAGCCAAACCGTATCGGGCACTGAAGCTTTCTTT. The V and J genes are TRBV4-1 and TRBJ1-1; no reliable D call. Germline CDR1 reads MGHRA; CDR2 reads YSYEKL. The CDR3 has 14 residues. The V gene lost 2 bases and the J gene lost 4 bases, with 11 bases spanning the gap.

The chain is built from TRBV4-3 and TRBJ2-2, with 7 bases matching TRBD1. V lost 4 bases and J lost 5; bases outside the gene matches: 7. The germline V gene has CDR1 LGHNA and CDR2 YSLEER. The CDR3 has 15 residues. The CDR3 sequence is CASSLGTVGTGELFF. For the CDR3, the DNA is TGCGCCAGCAGCCTCGGGACAGTGGGAACCGGGGAGCTGTTTTTT.

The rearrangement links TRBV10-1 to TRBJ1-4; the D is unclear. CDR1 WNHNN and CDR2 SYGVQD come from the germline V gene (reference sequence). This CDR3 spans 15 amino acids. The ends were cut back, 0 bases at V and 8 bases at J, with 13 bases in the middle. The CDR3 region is CASSESGRLAEKLFF. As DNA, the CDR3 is TGCGCCAGCAGTGAGTCGGGCAGGCTTGCAGAAAAACTGTTTTTT.

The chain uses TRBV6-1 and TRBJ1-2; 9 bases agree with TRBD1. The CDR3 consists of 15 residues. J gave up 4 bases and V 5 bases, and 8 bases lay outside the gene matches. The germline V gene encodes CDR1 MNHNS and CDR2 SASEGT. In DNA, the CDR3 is TGTGCCAGCAGTATCCGGACAGGGGAGATCTATGGCTACACCTTC. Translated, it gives CASSIRTGEIYGYTF.

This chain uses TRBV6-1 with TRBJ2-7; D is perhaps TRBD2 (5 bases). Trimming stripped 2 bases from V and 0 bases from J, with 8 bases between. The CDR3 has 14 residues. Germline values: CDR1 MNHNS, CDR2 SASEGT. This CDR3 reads CASSELGSSYEQYF. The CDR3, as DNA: TGTGCCAGCAGTGAATTGGGGAGCTCCTACGAGCAGTACTTC.